The next 30 T cell receptor beta chains were all read from a single sample in a study of T cell repertoires in cytomegalovirus infection. The antigens for these receptors are not known. Each CDR3 protein is one row after TCRdb ran MiXCR on the reads. Of 900,000 to 950,000 distinct CDR3 sequences in the sample, about 33% were seen once. The sample consisted of cultured CD8+ T cells from PBMCs, taken from culture after CMV antigen stimulation. The receptors originated from a human donor in good health (CMV status not recorded). Some clones in this sample may be carry-over from other donors' samples.

This clonotype was counted ten times or more. The genes are TRBV12-3 or TRBV12-4 and TRBJ2-3; D possibly corresponds to TRBD1 (6 bases). Between the trimmed V and J ends, which lost 3 bases and 2 bases, there was a span of 12 bases. CDR3 size: 15 residues. In DNA, the CDR3 is TGTGCCAGCAGTTTGGAGGACAGATACACAGATACGCAGTATTTT. Its protein is CASSLEDRYTDTQYF.

This clonotype occurred a few times. The chain carries TRBV27 and TRBJ1-1; D may be TRBD1 (5 bases). V was shortened by 4 bases and J by 8 bases, with 8 bases between the two germline ends. The V gene's germline CDR1 is MNHEY and CDR2 SMNVEV (reference sequence). The CDR3 is 11 amino acids. In DNA, the CDR3 is TGTGCCAGCAGTTGGCAGGGAGAAGCTTTCTTT. It translates to CASSWQGEAFF.

This clonotype has only a few counts. CDR3 nucleotides: TGTGCCAGCAGTTACTCGTGGACAGGGGCAGATACGCAGTATTTT. It yields the protein CASSYSWTGADTQYF. V is TRBV6-5 and J is TRBJ2-3; 9 nucleotides match TRBD1. Germline trimming cut 0 bases from V and 4 bases from J; bases unmatched to any gene: 2. The length of the CDR3 is 15 residues. In germline, CDR1 is MNHEY, CDR2 SVGAGI.

Many counts were recorded for this clonotype. A read error may produce the germline difference seen at one junction end. The chain uses TRBV7-9 and TRBJ1-1, with a weak D call TRBD1 (5 bases). The CDR3 extends over 17 amino acids. Germline CDR1 reads SEHNR; CDR2 reads FQNEAQ (reference sequence). The DNA of the CDR3 is TGTGCCAGCAGCCTAGCGGGGGTCGCAGTTGTCAAAACTGAAGCTTTCTTT. This sequence encodes CASSLAGVAVVKTEAFF.

Turning to this clonotype: Being one base from a much bigger clone, this may be a read error. The CDR3, as DNA: TGTGCCAGCAGTTCGGGACTAGTGGGGGGGCGTCGAGAGACCCAGTACTTC. Encoded protein: CASSSGLVGGRRETQYF. The J gene is TRBJ2-5, the V gene TRBV6-5; the match to TRBD2 covers 8 bases. V lost 4 bases, J lost 4 bases, and 14 bases stayed unmatched. The CDR3 has 17 amino acids. Germline V lookup: CDR1 MNHEY, CDR2 SVGAGI.

On this clonotype: A much larger clone is a single base away; this may be a read error. The chain is built from TRBV7-2 and TRBJ2-3, with D possibly being TRBD1 (5 bases). This CDR3 comprises 15 residues. CDR1 SGHTA and CDR2 FQGNSA come from the germline V gene. The CDR3 protein is CASSLSDRSTNTQYF. The CDR3 region has the DNA TGTGCCAGCAGCTTAAGCGACAGAAGCACAAATACGCAGTATTTT.

On this clonotype: This may arise from a read error, as a much more abundant clone is one base away. V is TRBV6-1 and J is TRBJ2-7; 12 nucleotides align to TRBD2. V lost 6 bases and J lost 3; bases outside the gene matches: 3. Germline values: CDR1 MNHNS, CDR2 SASEGT. CDR3 size: 14 residues. CDR3 sequence: CASSQTSGGYEQYF. The CDR3 nucleotides are TGTGCCAGCAGCCAGACTAGCGGGGGCTACGAGCAGTACTTC.

The chain uses TRBV7-6 and TRBJ2-4; D could derive from TRBD1 or TRBD2 (6 bases each). Germline V CDR1 and CDR2: SGHVS, FNYEAQ. This CDR3 comprises 17 residues. With 2 bases removed from V and 4 bases from J, the gap between germline ends came to 18 bases. Here the CDR3 DNA reads TGTGCCAGCAGCTTAACCTACGAGGAGGGGGTGAAAAACATTCAGTACTTC. It codes for CASSLTYEEGVKNIQYF.

This clonotype has just a few counts. V usage is TRBV4-1 and J usage is TRBJ1-3; TRBD1 is a possible D gene (5 bases). V was cut by 1 base and J by 3 bases, with 10 bases left in between. This CDR3 comprises 15 residues. Germline CDR1 is MGHRA and CDR2 is YSYEKL. The CDR3 region has the DNA TGCGCCAGCAGCCAAGTTGGGGACCTTGGAAACACCATATATTTT. This gives the protein CASSQVGDLGNTIYF.

The V gene is TRBV3-1, the J gene TRBJ2-3, with 12 positions matching TRBD2. The CDR3 covers 19 residues. V shed 0 bases and J 10 bases; nucleotides not matched to a gene: 17. Germline CDR1 is LGHDT and CDR2 is YNNKEL (reference sequence). The CDR3 bases are TGTGCCAGCAGCCAAGAGCCCCTAACTAGCGGGGGGCCTTTGAGTTCGCAGTATTTT. Translating gives CASSQEPLTSGGPLSSQYF.

The chain links TRBV5-5 to TRBJ1-1; D not resolved. Germline CDR1 is SGHKS and CDR2 is YYEKEE (reference sequence). Trimming removed 0 bases from V and 0 bases from J, with 15 bases in between. The CDR3 is 17 residues long. CDR3 residues: CASSLGGGSLMNTEAFF. The DNA of the CDR3 is TGTGCCAGCAGCTTGGGAGGCGGCAGCCTAATGAACACTGAAGCTTTCTTT.

The rearrangement joins TRBV19 to TRBJ2-7; D remains unclear. The germline V gene encodes CDR1 LNHDA and CDR2 SQIVND (reference sequence). The CDR3 consists of 14 residues. Trimming pared 7 bases from V and 8 bases from J, leaving 21 bases between. In nucleotides, the CDR3 is TGTGCCAGTACCTTCACGGACGGTTACGAGAAGCAGTACTTC. This sequence encodes CASTFTDGYEKQYF.

This clonotype was counted a few times. This chain joins TRBV24-1 and TRBJ2-1; the D is unclear. Per the germline V gene, CDR1 is KGHDR and CDR2 is SFDVKD. Trimming removed 6 bases at V and 5 bases at J, with 10 bases between. The length of the CDR3 is 13 residues. The CDR3 sequence is CATSLSPNNEQFF. CDR3 bases: TGTGCCACCAGTCTTTCACCTAACAATGAGCAGTTCTTC.

This clonotype has a handful of counts. V gene TRBV6-5 combines with J gene TRBJ2-7; D uncertain. Germline V gene lookup returns CDR1 MNHEY and CDR2 SVGAGI. The CDR3 length is 15 residues. The V end was cut by 0 bases, the J end by 6 bases, with 15 bases between. CDR3 protein: CASSYSTSGPLEQYF. DNA of the CDR3: TGTGCCAGCAGTTACTCGACGTCCGGGCCCCTCGAGCAGTACTTC.

Turning to this clonotype: This sequence may be a read error, since a much larger clone differs from it by one base. This chain's CDR3 is CVSSSGRRHEKLFF. Here the CDR3 DNA reads TGTGTCAGCAGCTCGGGACGTCGTCATGAAAAACTGTTTTTT. The chain joins TRBV7-6 to TRBJ1-4; a possible D gene is TRBD1 (5 bases). The CDR3 spans 14 residues. Germline loops: CDR1 SGHVS, CDR2 FNYEAQ.

The chain employs TRBV7-9 and TRBJ1-1; TRBD1 agrees at 8 bases. V gave up 3 bases and J gave up 1 base; unmatched junction bases: 4. CDR3 length equals 15 residues. Germline assignment: CDR1 SEHNR and CDR2 FQNEAQ (reference sequence). CDR3 DNA: TGTGCCAGCAGCTTCCCAGGGGGCGAGAACACTGAAGCTTTCTTT. It encodes CASSFPGGENTEAFF.

The chain has TRBV6-6 and TRBJ2-7, with a weak D call TRBD1 (6 bases). The CDR3 sequence is 15 residues long. Germline lookup yields CDR1 MNHNY and CDR2 SVGAGI (reference sequence). Trimming cost V 2 bases and J 4 bases, with 15 bases left between them. This CDR3 reads CASSYDGTSYYEQYF. The CDR3 region has the DNA TGTGCCAGCAGTTACGACGGGACATCCTATTACGAGCAGTACTTC.

The rearrangement uses TRBV11-3 and TRBJ2-5; D could derive from TRBD1 or TRBD2 (5 bases each). This CDR3 contains 16 residues. From germline, CDR1 is SGHNT and CDR2 YENEEA. V was clipped by 6 bases and J by 2 bases, with 19 bases between them. This chain's CDR3 is CASRALAWPGQETQYF. The CDR3 DNA follows: TGTGCCAGCAGGGCTTTAGCGTGGCCAGGGCAAGAGACCCAGTACTTC.

The table lists this clonotype with many counts. This chain links TRBV7-6 with TRBJ2-7; TRBD1 agrees at 10 bases. The V gene's germline CDR1 is SGHVS and CDR2 FNYEAQ. The CDR3 covers 15 residues. V was pared by 5 bases and J by 2 bases, with 6 bases of the junction left unmatched. In DNA form, the CDR3 reads TGTGCCAGCAGCCCATGGGACAGGGGCACCTACGAGCAGTACTTC. Residues: CASSPWDRGTYEQYF.

There are a few counts of this clonotype. The chain has TRBV12-3 or TRBV12-4 and TRBJ1-6, with a possible D match to TRBD1 (6 bases). Trimming took off 6 bases at V and 8 bases at J, with 14 bases between the two ends. The CDR3 loop spans 14 amino acids. CDR3 loop: CASRPAGGYSPLHF. The DNA for the CDR3 is TGTGCCAGCAGACCAGCGGGGGGCTATTCACCCCTCCACTTT.

This chain uses TRBV14 with TRBJ2-5; 8 bases are shared with TRBD2. The CDR3 covers 18 residues. V lost 3 bases and J lost 1; bases outside the gene matches: 13. Germline assignment: CDR1 SGHDN and CDR2 FVKESK. The CDR3 DNA reads TGTGCCAGCAGCCAGTTCTGGCGGGGGGACCCCGCCCAAGAGACCCAGTACTTC. Protein sequence: CASSQFWRGDPAQETQYF.

In this sample, this clonotype turned up a few times. This chain connects TRBV6-2 or TRBV6-3 to TRBJ2-4; the match to TRBD1 covers 7 bases. This CDR3 spans 15 amino acids. V lost 5 bases and J lost 7; bases outside the gene matches: 11. CDR1 MNHEY and CDR2 SVGEGT come from the germline V gene. CDR3 coding DNA: TGTGCCAGCAGTAACAGGGGCGACGCGATGAACATTCAGTACTTC. The encoded protein is CASSNRGDAMNIQYF.

This clonotype was seen more than once but under ten times. The chain joins TRBV12-3 or TRBV12-4 to TRBJ1-1; 9 positions match TRBD1. V trimming: 6 bases; J trimming: 3 bases; junction bases outside the gene matches: 2. There are 13 residues in the CDR3. CDR3 residues: CASRDRGDTEAFF. The CDR3 DNA reads TGTGCCAGCAGGGACAGGGGAGACACTGAAGCTTTCTTT.

This clonotype has just one count. The rearrangement links TRBV12-3 or TRBV12-4 to TRBJ2-2, with 11 bases lining up with TRBD1. There are 18 residues in the CDR3. V trimming: 3 bases; J trimming: 7 bases; junction bases outside the gene matches: 13. The CDR3 protein is CASSFVGWTGGYGGELFF. As DNA, the CDR3 is TGTGCCAGCAGTTTCGTCGGTTGGACAGGGGGCTACGGCGGGGAGCTGTTTTTT.

This clonotype appeared a few times. The chain is built from TRBV12-3 or TRBV12-4 and TRBJ1-2; no definite D call. The length of the CDR3 is 14 residues. V was shortened by 3 bases and J by 4 bases, with 12 bases between the two germline ends. CDR3 loop: CASSFPANSYGYTF. CDR3 coding DNA: TGTGCCAGCAGTTTTCCAGCCAACTCCTATGGCTACACCTTC.

This clonotype came up once. The gene calls are TRBV7-3 and TRBJ2-1; 7 nucleotides align to TRBD1. CDR1 SGHTA and CDR2 FQGTGA come from the germline V gene. Unmatched junction bases numbered 6, after V lost 2 bases and J lost 2 bases. The CDR3 is 16 amino acids. CDR3 in amino acids: CASSLAQGVPYNEQFF. The CDR3 nucleotides are TGTGCCAGCAGCTTAGCCCAGGGGGTTCCCTACAATGAGCAGTTCTTC.

This clonotype was seen a single time. The junction does not match germline at one end; this may be a read error. The V call is TRBV12-3 or TRBV12-4, the J call TRBJ2-2; TRBD1 might be the D (6 bases). This CDR3 is built from 18 residues. CDR3 nucleotide sequence: TGTGTCAGCAGTTCCTCCCCGACACCACAGGGTAACACCGGGGAGCTGTTTTTT. This codes for CVSSSSPTPQGNTGELFF.

On this clonotype itself: It is likely a read error, because the conserved phenylalanine at the end of the CDR3 is missing. V and J are TRBV7-4 and TRBJ2-2, with TRBD2 as a possible D gene (6 bases). The V gene lost 3 bases and the J gene lost 4 bases, with 15 bases spanning the gap. CDR1 is SGHVT, CDR2 SQSDAQ, per germline. This CDR3 is built from 16 residues. The CDR3 bases are TGTGCCAGCAGCTTTGCCGGCGCGGGATTCACCGGGGAGCTGTTTTCT. Its translation: CASSFAGAGFTGELFS.

The rearrangement links TRBV19 to TRBJ2-1; weak D call: TRBD2 (7 bases). V was pared by 0 bases and J by 3 bases, with 12 bases between. Germline loops: CDR1 LNHDA, CDR2 SQIVND (reference sequence). The CDR3 covers 16 residues. The CDR3 sequence is CASSIDTGGIYNEQFF. As DNA, the CDR3 is TGTGCCAGTAGTATAGATACGGGGGGCATCTACAATGAGCAGTTCTTC.

A few counts support this clonotype. V usage is TRBV7-8 and J usage is TRBJ1-1; TRBD1 is a possible D gene (6 bases). From germline, CDR1 is SGHVS and CDR2 FQNEAQ. With 7 bases removed from V and 0 bases from J, the gap between germline ends came to 18 bases. There are 16 residues in the CDR3. The CDR3 bases are TGTGCCAGCATCCTATATTCAGGGGATGTGAACACTGAAGCTTTCTTT. Translated: CASILYSGDVNTEAFF.